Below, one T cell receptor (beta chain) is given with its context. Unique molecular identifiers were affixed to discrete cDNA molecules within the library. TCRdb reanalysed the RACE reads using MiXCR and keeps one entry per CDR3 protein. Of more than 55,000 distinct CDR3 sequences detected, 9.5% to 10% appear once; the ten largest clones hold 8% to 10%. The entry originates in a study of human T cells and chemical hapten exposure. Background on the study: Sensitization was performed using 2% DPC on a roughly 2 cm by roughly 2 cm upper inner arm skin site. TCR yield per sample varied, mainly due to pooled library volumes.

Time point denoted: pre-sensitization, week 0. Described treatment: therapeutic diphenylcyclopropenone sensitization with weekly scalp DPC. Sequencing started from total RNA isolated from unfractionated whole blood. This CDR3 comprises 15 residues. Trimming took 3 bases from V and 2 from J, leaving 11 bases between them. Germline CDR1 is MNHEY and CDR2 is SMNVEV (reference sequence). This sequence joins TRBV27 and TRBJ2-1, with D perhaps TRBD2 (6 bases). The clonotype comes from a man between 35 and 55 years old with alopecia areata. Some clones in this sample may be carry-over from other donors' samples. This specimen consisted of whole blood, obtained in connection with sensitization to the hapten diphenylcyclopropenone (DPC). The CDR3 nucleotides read TGTGCCAGCAGTTTGTGGGGGGATCCCTACAATGAGCAGTTCTTC. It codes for CASSLWGDPYNEQFF.